Below, one T cell receptor beta chain is given with its context. Germline V gene data show CDR1 as GTSNPN and CDR2 as SVGIG (reference sequence). The germline V and J ends were trimmed by 2 bases and 2 bases, with 9 bases remaining between them. The CDR3 is 13 amino acids. These data belong to a study of blood T cell repertoires in COVID-19. Looking at the study overall: Acute and convalescent COVID-19 specimens originated in the United States, Italy and Spain.

Study processing details: Nucleated cell counts were estimated from reference gene primer amplification. TCRdb keeps only in-frame clones here, not all; method: immunoSEQ multiplex PCR. V, J and clone size are those of that table, while D and trimming were read from the DNA. Counted here are more than 350,000 clones, approximately 87% occurring once; the ten biggest clones make up approximately 10%. The sequenced sample consisted of PBMCs or T cells enriched from blood (not recorded which). The chain has TRBV30 and TRBJ1-2; TRBD1 is a possible D gene (6 bases). The TCR sequence derives from a woman aged 45-65 years who had recovered from COVID-19. CDR3 residues: CAWSLGGNYGYTF. CDR3 DNA: TGTGCCTGGAGTCTAGGGGGAAACTATGGCTACACCTTC.